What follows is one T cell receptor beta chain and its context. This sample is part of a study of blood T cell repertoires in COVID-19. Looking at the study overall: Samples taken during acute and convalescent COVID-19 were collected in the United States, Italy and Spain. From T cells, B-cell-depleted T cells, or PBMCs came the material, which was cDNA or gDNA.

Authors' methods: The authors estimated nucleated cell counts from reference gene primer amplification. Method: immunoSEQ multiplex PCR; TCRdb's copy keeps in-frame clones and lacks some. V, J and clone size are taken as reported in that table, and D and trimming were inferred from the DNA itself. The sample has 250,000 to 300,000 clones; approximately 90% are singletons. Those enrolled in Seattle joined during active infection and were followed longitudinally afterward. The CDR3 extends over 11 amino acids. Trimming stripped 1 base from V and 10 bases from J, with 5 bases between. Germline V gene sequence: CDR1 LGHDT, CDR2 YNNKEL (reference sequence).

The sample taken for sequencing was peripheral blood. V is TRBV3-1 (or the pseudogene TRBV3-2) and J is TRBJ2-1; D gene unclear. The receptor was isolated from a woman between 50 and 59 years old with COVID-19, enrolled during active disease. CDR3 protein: CASSQAQEQFF. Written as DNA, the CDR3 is TGTGCCAGCAGCCAAGCCCAGGAGCAGTTCTTC.